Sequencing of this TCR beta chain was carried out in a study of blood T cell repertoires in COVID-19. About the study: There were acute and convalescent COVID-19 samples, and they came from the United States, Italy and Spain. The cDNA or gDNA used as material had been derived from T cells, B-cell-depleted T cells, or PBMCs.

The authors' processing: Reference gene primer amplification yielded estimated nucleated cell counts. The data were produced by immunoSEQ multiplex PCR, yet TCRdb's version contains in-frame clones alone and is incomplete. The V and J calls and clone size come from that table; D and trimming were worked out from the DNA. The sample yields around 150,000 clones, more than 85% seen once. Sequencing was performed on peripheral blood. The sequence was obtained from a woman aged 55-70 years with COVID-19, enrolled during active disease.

The CDR3 DNA follows: TGTGCCAGCAGCGTACTTCACAGGGGGCTGGTTAACACTGAAGCTTTCTTT. Protein: CASSVLHRGLVNTEAFF. The chain is built from TRBV9 and TRBJ1-1, with 9 bases fitting TRBD1. Germline CDR1 is SGDLS and CDR2 is YYNGEE. V trimming: 1 base; J trimming: 2 bases; junction bases outside the gene matches: 9. The length of the CDR3 is 17 residues.